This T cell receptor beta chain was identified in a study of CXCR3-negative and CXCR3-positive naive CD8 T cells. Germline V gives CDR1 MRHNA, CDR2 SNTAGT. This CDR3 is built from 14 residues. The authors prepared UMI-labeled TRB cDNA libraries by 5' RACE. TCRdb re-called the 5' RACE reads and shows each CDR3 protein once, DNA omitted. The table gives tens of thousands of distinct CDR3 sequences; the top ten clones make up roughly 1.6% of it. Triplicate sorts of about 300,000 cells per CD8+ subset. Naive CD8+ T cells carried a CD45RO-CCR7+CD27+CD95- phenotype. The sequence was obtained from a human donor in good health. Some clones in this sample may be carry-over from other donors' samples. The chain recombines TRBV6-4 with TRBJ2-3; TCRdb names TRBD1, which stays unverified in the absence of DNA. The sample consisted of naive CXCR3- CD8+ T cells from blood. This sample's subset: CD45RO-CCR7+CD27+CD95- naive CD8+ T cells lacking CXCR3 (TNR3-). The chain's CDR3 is CASSPTGEGDTQYF.